One TCR beta chain is described in this entry. This CDR3 region has 15 residues. V shed 5 bases and J 0 bases; nucleotides not matched to a gene: 3. Germline lookup yields CDR1 SGHVS and CDR2 FQNEAQ. Original processing methods: Amplified reference gene primers provided the basis for estimating nucleated cell counts. The data were produced by immunoSEQ multiplex PCR, yet TCRdb's version contains in-frame clones alone and is incomplete. The DNA gave D and trimming, while V, J and clone size come from that table. The sample lists about 220,000 clones, 70% to 90% occurring once. The data are from a study of blood T cell repertoires in COVID-19. As for the study in general: From the United States, Italy and Spain came samples of acute and convalescent COVID-19. PBMCs, B-cell-depleted T cells, or T cells provided the cDNA or gDNA that made up the material.

Sequencing was performed on peripheral blood. This sequence joins TRBV7-8 and TRBJ2-1; 8 nucleotides line up with TRBD2. The receptor's source is a human donor in a cohort sampled during active COVID-19. CDR3 DNA: TGTGCCAGCAGCGCGGGGACTAGCTCCTACAATGAGCAGTTCTTC. Its translation is CASSAGTSSYNEQFF.